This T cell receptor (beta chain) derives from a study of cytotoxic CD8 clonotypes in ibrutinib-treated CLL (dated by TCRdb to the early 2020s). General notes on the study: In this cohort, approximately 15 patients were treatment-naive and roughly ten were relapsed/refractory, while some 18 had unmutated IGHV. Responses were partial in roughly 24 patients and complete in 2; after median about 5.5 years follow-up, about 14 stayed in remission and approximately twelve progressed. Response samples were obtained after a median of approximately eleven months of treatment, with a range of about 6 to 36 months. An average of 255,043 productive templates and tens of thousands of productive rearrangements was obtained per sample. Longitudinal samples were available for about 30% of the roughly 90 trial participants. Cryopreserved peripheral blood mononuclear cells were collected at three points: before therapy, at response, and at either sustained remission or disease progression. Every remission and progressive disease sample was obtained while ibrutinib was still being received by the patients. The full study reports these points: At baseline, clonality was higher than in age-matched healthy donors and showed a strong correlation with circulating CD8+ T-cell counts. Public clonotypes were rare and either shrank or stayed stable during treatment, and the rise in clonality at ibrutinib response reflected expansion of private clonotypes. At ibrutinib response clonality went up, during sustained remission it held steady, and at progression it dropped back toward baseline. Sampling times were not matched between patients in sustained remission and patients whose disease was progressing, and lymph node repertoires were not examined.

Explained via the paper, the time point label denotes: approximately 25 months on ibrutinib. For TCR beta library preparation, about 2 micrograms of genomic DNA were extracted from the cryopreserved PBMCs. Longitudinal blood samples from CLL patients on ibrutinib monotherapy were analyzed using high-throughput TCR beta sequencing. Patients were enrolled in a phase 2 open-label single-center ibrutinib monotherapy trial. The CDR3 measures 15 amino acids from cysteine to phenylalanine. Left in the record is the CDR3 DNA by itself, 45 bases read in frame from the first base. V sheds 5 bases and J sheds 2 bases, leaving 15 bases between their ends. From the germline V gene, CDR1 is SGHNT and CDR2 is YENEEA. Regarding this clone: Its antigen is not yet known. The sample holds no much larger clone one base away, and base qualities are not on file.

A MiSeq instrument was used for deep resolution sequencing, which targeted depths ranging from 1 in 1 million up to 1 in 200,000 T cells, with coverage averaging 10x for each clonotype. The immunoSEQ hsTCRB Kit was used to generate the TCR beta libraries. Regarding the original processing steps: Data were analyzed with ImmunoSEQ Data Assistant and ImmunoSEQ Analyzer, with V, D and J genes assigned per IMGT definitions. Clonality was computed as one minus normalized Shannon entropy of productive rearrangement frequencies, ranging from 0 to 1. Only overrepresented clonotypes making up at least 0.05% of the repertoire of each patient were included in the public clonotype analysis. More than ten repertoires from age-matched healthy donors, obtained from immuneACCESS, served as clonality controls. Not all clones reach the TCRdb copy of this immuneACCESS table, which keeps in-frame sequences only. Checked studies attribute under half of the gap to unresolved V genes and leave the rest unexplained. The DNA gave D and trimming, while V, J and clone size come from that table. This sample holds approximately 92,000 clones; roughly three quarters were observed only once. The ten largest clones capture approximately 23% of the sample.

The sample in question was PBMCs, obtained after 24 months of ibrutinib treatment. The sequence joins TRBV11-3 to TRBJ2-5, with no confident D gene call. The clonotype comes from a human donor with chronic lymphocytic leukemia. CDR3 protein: CASSPSAGPQETQYF. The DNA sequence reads TGTGCCAGCAGCCCAAGTGCAGGTCCGCAAGAGACCCAGTACTTC. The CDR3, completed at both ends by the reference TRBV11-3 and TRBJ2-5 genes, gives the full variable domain EAGVVQSPRYKIIEKKQPVAFWCNPISGHNTLYWYLQNLGQGPELLIRYENEEAVDDSQLPKDRFSAERLKGVDSTLKIQPAELGDSAVYLCASSPSAGPQETQYFGPGTRLLVL.